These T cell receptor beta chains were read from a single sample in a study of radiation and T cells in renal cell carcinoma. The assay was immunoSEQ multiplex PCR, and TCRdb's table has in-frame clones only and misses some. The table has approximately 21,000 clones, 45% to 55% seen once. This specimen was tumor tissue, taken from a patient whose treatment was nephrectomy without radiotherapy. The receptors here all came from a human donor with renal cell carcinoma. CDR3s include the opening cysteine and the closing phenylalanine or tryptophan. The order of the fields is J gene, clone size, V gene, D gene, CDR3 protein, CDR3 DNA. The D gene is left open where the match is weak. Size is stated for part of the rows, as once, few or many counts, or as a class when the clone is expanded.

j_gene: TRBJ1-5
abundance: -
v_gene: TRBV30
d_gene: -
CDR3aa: CAWSGGKGQPQHF
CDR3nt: TGTGCCTGGAGTGGTGGGAAGGGGCAGCCCCAGCATTTT

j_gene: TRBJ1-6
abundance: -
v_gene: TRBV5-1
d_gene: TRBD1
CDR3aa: CASSMGNTGAPRGPNSPLHF
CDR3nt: TGCGCCAGCAGCATGGGGAATACAGGGGCGCCGCGGGGACCAAATTCACCCCTCCACTTT

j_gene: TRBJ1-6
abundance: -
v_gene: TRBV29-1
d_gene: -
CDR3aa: CSVEELGGSPLHF
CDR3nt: TGCAGCGTTGAAGAATTGGGGGGGTCACCCCTCCACTTT

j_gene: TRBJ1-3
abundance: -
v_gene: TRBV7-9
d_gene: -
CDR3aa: CASSLRRGNTIYF
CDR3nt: TGTGCCAGCAGCTTACGTCGGGGAAACACCATATATTTT

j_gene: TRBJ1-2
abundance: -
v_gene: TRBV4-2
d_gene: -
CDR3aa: CASSQGGGYGYTF
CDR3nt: TGTGCCAGCAGCCAAGGTGGGGGCTATGGCTACACCTTC

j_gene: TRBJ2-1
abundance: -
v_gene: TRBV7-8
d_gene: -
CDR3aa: CASSHSGIYNEQFF
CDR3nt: TGTGCCAGCAGCCATAGCGGTATATACAATGAGCAGTTCTTC

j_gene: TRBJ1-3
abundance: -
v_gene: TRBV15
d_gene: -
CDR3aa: CATRVRPGPSSGNTIYF
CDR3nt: TGTGCCACCAGAGTTAGACCGGGCCCTAGCTCTGGAAACACCATATATTTT

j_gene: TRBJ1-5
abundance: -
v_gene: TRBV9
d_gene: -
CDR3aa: CASSGGSFNQPQHF
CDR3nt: TGTGCCAGCAGTGGGGGCAGTTTCAATCAGCCCCAGCATTTT

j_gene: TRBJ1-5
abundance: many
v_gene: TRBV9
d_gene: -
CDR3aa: CASQLYPSVNQPQHF
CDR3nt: TGTGCCAGCCAACTTTACCCCAGTGTCAATCAGCCCCAGCATTTT

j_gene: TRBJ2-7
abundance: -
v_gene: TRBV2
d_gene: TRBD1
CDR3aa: CASNLQGAQGSYEQYF
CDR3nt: TGTGCCAGCAATCTACAGGGGGCGCAGGGCTCCTACGAGCAGTACTTC

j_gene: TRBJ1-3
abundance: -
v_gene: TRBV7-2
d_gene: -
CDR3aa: CASSSRGSRANTIYF
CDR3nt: TGTGCCAGCAGCTCCCGGGGGTCTAGAGCCAACACCATATATTTT

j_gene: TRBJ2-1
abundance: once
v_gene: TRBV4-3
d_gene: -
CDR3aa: CASSQTSYEQFF
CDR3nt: TGCGCCAGCAGCCAAACTAGCTATGAGCAGTTCTTC

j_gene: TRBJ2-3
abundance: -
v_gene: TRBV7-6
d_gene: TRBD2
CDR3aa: CASSLSPTSPAADTQYF
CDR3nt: TGTGCCAGCAGCTTATCCCCGACTAGCCCAGCGGCAGATACGCAGTATTTT

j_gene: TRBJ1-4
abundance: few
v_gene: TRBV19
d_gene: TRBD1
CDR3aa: CASSITGANNEKLFF
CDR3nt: TGTGCCAGTAGTATAACAGGGGCAAATAATGAAAAACTGTTTTTT